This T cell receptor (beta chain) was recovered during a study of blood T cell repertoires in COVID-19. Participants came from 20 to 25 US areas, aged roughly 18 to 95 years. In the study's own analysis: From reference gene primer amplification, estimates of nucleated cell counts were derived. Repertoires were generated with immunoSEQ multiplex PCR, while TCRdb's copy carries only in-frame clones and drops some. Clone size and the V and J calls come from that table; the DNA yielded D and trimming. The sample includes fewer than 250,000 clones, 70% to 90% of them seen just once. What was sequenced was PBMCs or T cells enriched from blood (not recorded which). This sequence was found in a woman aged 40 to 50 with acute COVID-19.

CDR3 nucleotide sequence: TGTGCCGGGTCCGGGACAGGGAGAGAGACCCAGTACTTC. As protein: CAGSGTGRETQYF. The rearrangement uses TRBV7-9 and TRBJ2-5, with TRBD1 matching 9 bases. CDR1 SEHNR and CDR2 FQNEAQ come from the germline V gene (reference sequence). J was trimmed by 4 bases and V by 11 bases; bases with no gene match: 8. This CDR3 spans 13 amino acids.